The 30 T cell receptor beta chains listed next were all sequenced from one sample in a study of response to subunit inactivated influenza vaccine. TCRdb redid the calling of the RT-PCR reads with MiXCR, one entry per CDR3 protein. This repertoire shows about 300,000 distinct CDR3 sequences, 21% found once; its top ten account for 10%. The source material was PBMCs from blood, sampled 21 months after vaccination. The source is a man in his fifties or sixties who received an inactivated influenza vaccine.

In this sample, this clonotype turned up a few times. The chain joins TRBV20-1 to TRBJ2-1; the match to TRBD2 covers 8 bases. From germline, CDR1 is DFQATT and CDR2 SNEGSKA (reference sequence). V dropped 3 bases and J dropped 0; count of bases not matched to a gene: 4. The CDR3 loop spans 15 amino acids. The CDR3 reads CSASNSGSSYNEQFF. The CDR3 DNA follows: TGCAGTGCTAGCAACAGCGGGAGCTCCTACAATGAGCAGTTCTTC.

This clonotype was recorded many times. The V and J genes are TRBV12-3 or TRBV12-4 and TRBJ1-2; 7 bases agree with TRBD1. J was trimmed by 0 bases and V by 6 bases; bases with no gene match: 10. The CDR3 is 16 amino acids. The CDR3 DNA is TGTGCCAGCAGCTCCCAGTTCGGGACAGCTAACTATGGCTACACCTTC. Protein product: CASSSQFGTANYGYTF.

This chain joins TRBV11-2 and TRBJ1-1, with D perhaps matching TRBD1 (5 bases). CDR1 and CDR2 (germline): SGHAT, FQNNGV. Trimming left V 5 bases short and J 1 base short, with 17 bases between. This CDR3 has 16 amino acids. This CDR3 reads CASSLHLLGQNTEAFF. The CDR3 DNA is TGTGCCAGCAGCCTACACCTCCTCGGACAGAACACTGAAGCTTTCTTT. Using reference TRBV11-2 and TRBJ1-1 for the parts outside the CDR3, the full variable domain is EAGVAQSPRYKIIEKRQSVAFWCNPISGHATLYWYQQILGQGPKLLIQFQNNGVVDDSQLPKDRFSAERLKGVDSTLKIQPAKLEDSAVYLCASSLHLLGQNTEAFFGQGTRLTVV.

CDR3 residues: CASSGWTSGSIRTDTQYF. DNA of the CDR3: TGTGCCAGCAGTGGGTGGACTAGCGGGAGTATACGCACAGATACGCAGTATTTT. This chain uses TRBV2 with TRBJ2-3, with 13 bases aligning to TRBD2. The CDR3 is 18 residues long. V shed 4 bases and J 1 base; nucleotides not matched to a gene: 8. Germline CDR1 reads SNHLY; CDR2 reads FYNNEI.

The J gene is TRBJ2-7, the V gene TRBV6-2 or TRBV6-3, with TRBD1 identical over 8 bases. V shed 7 bases and J 2 bases; nucleotides not matched to a gene: 7. The CDR3 loop spans 14 amino acids. The V gene's germline CDR1 is MNHEY and CDR2 SVGEGT. CDR3 nucleotide sequence: TGTGCCAGCACCCTACAGGGGGTAACCTACGAGCAGTACTTC. It translates to CASTLQGVTYEQYF.

The sample holds a few counts of this clonotype. J is TRBJ2-7 and V is TRBV20-1, with TRBD1 as a possible D gene (6 bases). The CDR3 runs to 12 residues. Germline V gives CDR1 DFQATT, CDR2 SNEGSKA (reference sequence). V was trimmed by 7 bases and J by 2 bases, leaving 12 bases between them. The CDR3 coding sequence is TGCAGTGTTTCACAGGGACCCTACGAGCAGTACTTC. Protein product: CSVSQGPYEQYF.

This clonotype was seen more than once but under ten times. This chain connects TRBV6-5 to TRBJ1-1, with D possibly matching TRBD1 (6 bases). There are 15 residues in the CDR3. Trimming left V 3 bases short and J 5 bases short, with 16 bases between. From germline, CDR1 is MNHEY and CDR2 SVGAGI. CDR3 in amino acids: CASSYSAGGMTEAFF. The CDR3 nucleotides read TGTGCCAGCAGTTATTCAGCCGGGGGCATGACTGAAGCTTTCTTT.

The rearrangement joins TRBV11-2 to TRBJ1-1, with unresolved D. V lost 2 bases, J lost 3 bases, and 13 bases lay in between. Germline V gives CDR1 SGHAT, CDR2 FQNNGV. The CDR3 contains 15 residues. For the CDR3, the DNA is TGTGCCAGCAGCTTATACCCGGGGAGTGACACTGAAGCTTTCTTT. It specifies CASSLYPGSDTEAFF.

The chain links TRBV6-2 or TRBV6-3 to TRBJ1-2; weak D call: TRBD1 (6 bases). This CDR3 region has 13 residues. CDR1 is MNHEY, CDR2 SVGEGT, per germline. V gave up 7 bases and J gave up 3 bases, with 12 bases separating them. CDR3 DNA: TGTGCCAGCAACCAGGACAGATACTATGGCTACACCTTC. Translating it yields CASNQDRYYGYTF.

This clonotype was counted between two and nine times. The CDR3 protein is CAIRRASGSTDTQYF. DNA for the CDR3: TGTGCCATCAGAAGGGCTAGCGGCAGCACAGATACGCAGTATTTT. The V call is TRBV10-3, the J call TRBJ2-3; 7 bases line up with TRBD2. The CDR3 covers 15 residues. CDR1 and CDR2 (germline): ENHRY, SYGVKD. V shed 6 bases and J 0 bases; nucleotides not matched to a gene: 6.

The rearrangement joins TRBV7-2 to TRBJ1-1, with D possibly being TRBD1 (5 bases). Germline values: CDR1 SGHTA, CDR2 FQGNSA. Trimming took 0 bases from V and 4 from J, leaving 6 bases between them. This CDR3 has 13 residues. The CDR3 DNA follows: TGTGCCAGCAGCTTAGCGGGGGTCACTGAAGCTTTCTTT. The encoded protein is CASSLAGVTEAFF.

This chain uses TRBV5-6 with TRBJ2-7, with 7 nucleotides matching TRBD1. V was clipped by 3 bases and J by 11 bases; unmatched bases: 23. Per germline, CDR1 SGHDT and CDR2 YYEEEE. The CDR3 consists of 17 residues. The CDR3 coding sequence is TGTGCCAGCAGCTCTGGTTTAGGCCCGACGAGTGTTCAGGGGGAGTACTTC. Translated, it gives CASSSGLGPTSVQGEYF.

The J gene is TRBJ2-3, the V gene TRBV20-1; the D gene is possibly TRBD2 (5 bases). CDR3 length: 15 residues. V was trimmed by 1 base and J by 2 bases, leaving 13 bases between them. Germline CDR1 and CDR2: DFQATT and SNEGSKA (reference sequence). The DNA for the CDR3 is TGCAGTGCTAGAGTGCGGGTGGCTAACACAGATACGCAGTATTTT. Translation gives CSARVRVANTDTQYF.

The chain combines TRBV4-2 with TRBJ2-3, with a possible D match to TRBD2 (6 bases). The CDR3 runs 15 residues. Germline V gene sequence: CDR1 LGHNA, CDR2 YNFKEQ. Trimming cost V 4 bases and J 4 bases, with 15 bases left between them. CDR3 DNA sequence: TGTGCCAGCAGCCTCGGGACTCCCGGCGCAGATACGCAGTATTTT. It codes for CASSLGTPGADTQYF.

This clonotype was found many times. The V call is TRBV9, the J call TRBJ1-2; D possibly corresponds to TRBD1 (5 bases). The germline CDR1 and CDR2 sequences are SGDLS and YYNGEE. V lost 4 bases to trimming and J lost 8 bases, with 15 bases between them. CDR3 length: 13 amino acids. The CDR3 nucleotides read TGTGCCAGCAGCCCGGGGGGGAGATCCGGCTACACCTTC. It is translated as CASSPGGRSGYTF.

The rearrangement uses TRBV3-1 and TRBJ2-5; tentatively, D is TRBD1 (5 bases). The CDR3 covers 15 residues. Germline lookup yields CDR1 LGHDT and CDR2 YNNKEL (reference sequence). V lost 1 base and J 5 bases, leaving 14 bases between the germline ends. DNA of the CDR3: TGTGCCAGCAGCCAAGGGCCCAGGGAATACGAGACCCAGTACTTC. As protein: CASSQGPREYETQYF.

This clonotype was seen at least ten times. The V and J genes are TRBV28 and TRBJ1-3; TRBD1 agrees at 7 bases. The V and J ends lost 6 bases and 1 base, in that order; junction bases with no gene match: 3. The CDR3 is 14 residues long. Germline CDR1 MDHEN, CDR2 SYDVKM. CDR3 nucleotide sequence: TGTGCCAGCAGCTCACAGGGGTCTGGAAACACCATATATTTT. This gives the protein CASSSQGSGNTIYF.

The V call is TRBV4-3, the J call TRBJ2-3, with 9 bases matching TRBD1. The CDR3 is made up of 17 amino acids. Unmatched junction bases numbered 10, after V lost 3 bases and J lost 3 bases. Germline values: CDR1 LGHNA, CDR2 YSLEER. DNA for the CDR3: TGCGCCAGCAGCCATTTCCCTCGGACAGGGGCAACAGATACGCAGTATTTT. Its protein is CASSHFPRTGATDTQYF.

The rearrangement links TRBV28 to TRBJ2-5; 9 nucleotides align to TRBD1. V trimming: 5 bases; J trimming: 3 bases; junction bases outside the gene matches: 16. Germline loops: CDR1 MDHEN, CDR2 SYDVKM. The CDR3 spans 18 residues. The CDR3 nucleotides read TGTGCCAGCAGTGATCCGGGACAGGGACGTTTTCCCAAAGAGACCCAGTACTTC. This sequence encodes CASSDPGQGRFPKETQYF.

This clonotype was found a few times. This sequence joins TRBV10-3 and TRBJ2-3, with TRBD2 identical over 14 bases. Germline loops: CDR1 ENHRY, CDR2 SYGVKD. V lost 6 bases and J lost 5; bases outside the gene matches: 7. The CDR3 is 16 residues long. CDR3 protein: CAISPGLAGDQDTQYF. The CDR3, as DNA: TGTGCCATCAGCCCGGGACTAGCGGGAGACCAAGATACGCAGTATTTT.

In this sample, this clonotype turned up once. This rearrangement joins TRBV27 to TRBJ2-7, with a tentative D call TRBD1 (5 bases). Germline V gene data show CDR1 as MNHEY and CDR2 as SMNVEV (reference sequence). CDR3 size: 16 residues. V lost 6 bases and J 0 bases, leaving 18 bases between the germline ends. CDR3 in DNA: TGTGCCAGCAGCACACGATGGGGCGTCATCTCCTACGAGCAGTACTTC. Protein product: CASSTRWGVISYEQYF.

The sample holds a few counts of this clonotype. J is TRBJ2-7 and V is TRBV12-3 or TRBV12-4, with a tentative D call TRBD1 (6 bases). The CDR3 length is 13 residues. Trimming stripped 3 bases from V and 6 bases from J, with 12 bases between. CDR3 nucleotides: TGTGCCAGCAGTTTGGGCAGGGGTCGCGAGCAGTACTTC. Encoded protein: CASSLGRGREQYF.

This clonotype has ten or more counts. The chain links TRBV2 to TRBJ1-5, with 10 bases matching TRBD1. From germline, CDR1 is SNHLY and CDR2 FYNNEI. Trimming at V came to 6 bases and at J to 4 bases, leaving 6 bases not matched to a gene. CDR3 length: 15 residues. The CDR3 region has the DNA TGTGCCAGCAGGGTGGACAGGGGGGCGAATCAGCCCCAGCATTTT. Protein sequence: CASRVDRGANQPQHF.

This clonotype was picked up one time. V gene TRBV7-8 combines with J gene TRBJ2-1; D gene ambiguous. Germline V lookup: CDR1 SGHVS, CDR2 FQNEAQ. Trimming removed 1 base at V and 4 bases at J, with 8 bases between. The CDR3 has 14 residues. DNA for the CDR3: TGTGCCAGCAGCTTAGAGGGTGGATACAATGAGCAGTTCTTC. It codes for CASSLEGGYNEQFF.

In regard to this clonotype: This may be a read error, as it is one base from a much larger clone. V is TRBV20-1 and J is TRBJ1-1; D is perhaps TRBD1 (6 bases). Looked up from germline, CDR1 is DFQATT and CDR2 is SNEGSKA (reference sequence). The CDR3 sequence is 14 residues long. CDR3 DNA sequence: TGCAGTGCTAGACTGGACAGCTTGAACACTCAAGCTTTCTTT. This translates into CSARLDSLNTQAFF.

J is TRBJ1-6 and V is TRBV12-3 or TRBV12-4; D unclear. The CDR3 totals 14 residues. Trimming removed 8 bases from V and 7 bases from J, with 15 bases in between. The DNA of the CDR3 is TGTGCCAGCGGGTTGGCTTCTCCAAATTCACCCCTCCACTTT. Encoded protein: CASGLASPNSPLHF.

The rearrangement joins TRBV2 to TRBJ2-1, with TRBD1 as a possible D gene (5 bases). The CDR3 consists of 11 residues. Germline loops: CDR1 SNHLY, CDR2 FYNNEI. With 2 bases removed from V and 10 bases from J, the gap between germline ends came to 6 bases. The CDR3 region is CASSENREQFF. The CDR3 coding sequence is TGTGCCAGCAGTGAAAACAGGGAGCAGTTCTTC.

This clonotype was detected a few times. The rearrangement links TRBV3-1 to TRBJ2-7; D gene uncertain. V gave up 3 bases and J gave up 6 bases, with 15 bases separating them. Per germline, CDR1 LGHDT and CDR2 YNNKEL (reference sequence). The CDR3 totals 14 residues. In nucleotides, the CDR3 is TGTGCCAGCAGCCACGGAACCCCTTCGTTCGAGCAGTACTTC. It yields the protein CASSHGTPSFEQYF.

This clonotype has more than one count but fewer than ten. CDR3 loop: CASSLGTGGSPLHF. The CDR3 region has the DNA TGCGCCAGCAGCTTGGGGACAGGAGGCTCACCCCTCCACTTT. The chain joins TRBV5-1 to TRBJ1-6; TRBD1 aligns across 7 bases. Germline V gene data show CDR1 as SGHRS and CDR2 as YFSETQ. V dropped 0 bases and J dropped 10; count of bases not matched to a gene: 4. This CDR3 region has 14 residues.

This clonotype was picked up many times. The rearrangement uses TRBV5-1 and TRBJ1-2; no clear D. The ends were cut back, 4 bases at V and 2 bases at J, with 9 bases in the middle. Per the germline V gene, CDR1 is SGHRS and CDR2 is YFSETQ. The CDR3 contains 13 residues. The CDR3 is CASSPGPNYGYTF. CDR3 coding DNA: TGCGCCAGCAGCCCAGGCCCAAACTATGGCTACACCTTC. The full variable domain, completed using reference TRBV5-1 and TRBJ1-2, is KAGVTQTPRYLIKTRGQQVTLSCSPISGHRSVSWYQQTPGQGLQFLFEYFSETQRNKGNFPGRFSGRQFSNSRSEMNVSTLELGDSALYLCASSPGPNYGYTFGSGTRLTVV.